This T cell receptor beta chain was obtained from a study of blood T cell repertoires in COVID-19. This clone appeared a single time. Measured with immunoSEQ multiplex PCR; TCRdb has only the in-frame clones, and not every one. The data contain tens of thousands of clones, around 86% of them seen just once; the ten biggest clones take up 4.9%. Specimen: peripheral blood. This receptor was taken from a woman of 80 years or more with acute or convalescent COVID-19.

The CDR3 bases are TGTGCCAGCAGCCAAGTTCTAGGTCGGGCCGGGGAGCTGTTTTTT. Protein product: CASSQVLGRAGELFF. The chain joins TRBV3-1 (or the pseudogene TRBV3-2) to TRBJ2-2; D call uncertain. Germline CDR1 LGHDT, CDR2 YNNKEL (reference sequence). There are 15 residues in the CDR3. V was clipped by 1 base and J by 6 bases, with 12 bases between them.